The following is a T cell receptor beta chain sequence with its context. As yet, its antigen is unknown. This sample was included in a study of vaccination and CD4 T cells after COVID-19. Study summary: Median time from second vaccine dose to sampling was approximately 74 days (14 to 241). General study findings and limits: Only post-vaccination samples contained a median about 86% of the reactive clones in convalescent patients.

In TCRdb, the PCR reads were re-called with MiXCR into one record per CDR3 protein. The data show some 14,000 distinct CDR3 sequences, with roughly 65% seen just once and approximately 1% held by the top ten. The sample in question was CD4+ T cells from blood, obtained after SARS-CoV-2 vaccination. The sequence came from a human donor who had recovered from COVID-19.

CDR3 residues: CSASVSGGEDTGELFF. The CDR3 coding sequence is TGCAGTGCTAGCGTATCTGGGGGTGAGGACACCGGGGAGCTGTTTTTT. The chain couples TRBV20-1 to TRBJ2-2; perhaps D is TRBD1 or TRBD2 (5 bases each). The CDR3 is 16 residues long. CDR1 and CDR2 (germline): DFQATT, SNEGSKA (reference sequence). V was shortened by 3 bases and J by 3 bases, with 17 bases between the two germline ends.